What follows is one T cell receptor beta chain and its context. Its antigen is unknown. The source of the sample is a study of blood T cells in healthy people across ages. Turning to the study itself: In model experiments, template switching was able to capture about one barcoded beta molecule for every two T cells that were present.

Trimming took 0 bases from V and 0 from J, leaving 7 bases between them. This CDR3 spans 15 amino acids. Germline-derived CDR1 and CDR2 are SGDLS and YYNGEE. A sample-barcoded 5' primer and a J-beta primer mix were used in a second PCR of roughly 7 to 12 cycles. Each CDR3 protein is one row after TCRdb ran MiXCR on the 5' RACE reads. The profile covers 950,000 to 1,200,000 distinct CDR3 sequences, with more than 30% appearing a single time and 13% taken by the ten largest. Study-wide findings and caveats: Per-million-T-cell TCR beta diversity fell roughly linearly with age. For the donors, CMV status was unknown and possibly confounded expanded clonotype changes.

The chain uses TRBV9 and TRBJ1-5; D is unresolved. Material for sequencing was blood. The receptor was derived from a man between 18 and 35 years old in good health. The DNA of the CDR3 is TGTGCCAGCAGCGTAGGCGCTTATAGCAATCAGCCCCAGCATTTT. Its translation is CASSVGAYSNQPQHF.